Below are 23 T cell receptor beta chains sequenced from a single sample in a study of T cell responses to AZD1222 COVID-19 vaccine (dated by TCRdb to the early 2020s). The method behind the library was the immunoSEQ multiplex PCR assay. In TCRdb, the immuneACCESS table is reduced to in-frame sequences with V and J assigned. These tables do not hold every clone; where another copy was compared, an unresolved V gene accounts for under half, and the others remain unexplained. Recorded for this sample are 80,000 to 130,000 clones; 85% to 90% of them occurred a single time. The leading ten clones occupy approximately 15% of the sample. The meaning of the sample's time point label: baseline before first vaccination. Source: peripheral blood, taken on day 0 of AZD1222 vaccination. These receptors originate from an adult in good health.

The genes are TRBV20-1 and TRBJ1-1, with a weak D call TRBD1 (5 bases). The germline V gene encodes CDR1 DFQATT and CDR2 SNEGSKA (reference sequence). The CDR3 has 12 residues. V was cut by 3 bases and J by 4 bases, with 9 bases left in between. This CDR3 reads CSASGGGTEAFF. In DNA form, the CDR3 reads TGCAGTGCTAGTGGTGGGGGCACTGAAGCTTTCTTT.

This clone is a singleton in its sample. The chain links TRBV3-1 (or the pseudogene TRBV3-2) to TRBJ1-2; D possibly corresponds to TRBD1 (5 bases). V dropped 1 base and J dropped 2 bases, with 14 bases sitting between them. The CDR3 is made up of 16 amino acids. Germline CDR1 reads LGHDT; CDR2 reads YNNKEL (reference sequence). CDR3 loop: CASSQGVGRANYGYTF. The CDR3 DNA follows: TGTGCCAGCAGCCAAGGAGTAGGCAGGGCCAACTATGGCTACACCTTC.

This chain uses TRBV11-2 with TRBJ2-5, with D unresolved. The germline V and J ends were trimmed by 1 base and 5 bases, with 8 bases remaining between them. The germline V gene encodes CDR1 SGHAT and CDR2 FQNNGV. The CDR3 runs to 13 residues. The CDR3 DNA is TGTGCCAGCAGCTTAGGGCAGGCGGAGACCCAGTACTTC. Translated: CASSLGQAETQYF.

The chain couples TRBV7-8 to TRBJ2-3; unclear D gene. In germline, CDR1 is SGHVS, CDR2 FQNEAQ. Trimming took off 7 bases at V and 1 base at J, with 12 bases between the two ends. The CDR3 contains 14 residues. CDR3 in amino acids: CASIFGSGTDTQYF. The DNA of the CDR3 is TGTGCCAGCATCTTCGGGTCCGGCACAGATACGCAGTATTTT.

CDR3 in amino acids: CASSFPTRGTRSTDTQYF. DNA of the CDR3: TGCGCCAGCAGCTTCCCAACAAGGGGCACTCGTAGCACAGATACGCAGTATTTT. V usage is TRBV5-1 and J usage is TRBJ2-3, with a tentative D call TRBD1 (5 bases). The ends were cut back, 2 bases at V and 0 bases at J, with 19 bases in the middle. Germline loops: CDR1 SGHRS, CDR2 YFSETQ. CDR3 size: 18 residues.

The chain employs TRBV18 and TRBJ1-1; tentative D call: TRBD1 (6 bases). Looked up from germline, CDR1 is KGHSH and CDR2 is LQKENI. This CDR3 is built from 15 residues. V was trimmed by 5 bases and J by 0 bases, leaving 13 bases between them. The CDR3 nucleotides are TGTGCCAGCTCAAGTAGGACAGCGATGAACACTGAAGCTTTCTTT. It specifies CASSSRTAMNTEAFF.

The CDR3 is CASRGGQVNAYEQYF. For the CDR3, the DNA is TGTGCCAGTAGGGGAGGACAGGTGAACGCCTACGAGCAGTACTTC. J is TRBJ2-7 and V is TRBV19; tentatively, D is TRBD1 (7 bases). The ends were cut back, 6 bases at V and 2 bases at J, with 17 bases in the middle. The CDR3 consists of 15 residues. Germline loops: CDR1 LNHDA, CDR2 SQIVND (reference sequence).

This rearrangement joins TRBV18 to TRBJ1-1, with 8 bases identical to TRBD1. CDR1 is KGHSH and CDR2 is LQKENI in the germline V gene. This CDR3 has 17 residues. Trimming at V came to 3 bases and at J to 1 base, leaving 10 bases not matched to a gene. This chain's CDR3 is CASSPDIAGTGNTEAFF. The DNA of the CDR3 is TGTGCCAGCTCACCGGATATCGCCGGGACAGGGAACACTGAAGCTTTCTTT.

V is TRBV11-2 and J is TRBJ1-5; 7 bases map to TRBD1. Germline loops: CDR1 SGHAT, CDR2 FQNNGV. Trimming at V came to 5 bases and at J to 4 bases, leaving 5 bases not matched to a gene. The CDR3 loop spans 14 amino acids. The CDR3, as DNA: TGTGCCAGCAGCAAAACAGGGGCAAATCAGCCCCAGCATTTT. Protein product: CASSKTGANQPQHF.

This CDR3 is CASRVYNEQFF. The CDR3 DNA is TGTGCCAGCAGGGTTTACAATGAGCAGTTCTTC. The rearrangement joins TRBV6-5 to TRBJ2-1; D is undetermined. The CDR3 has 11 amino acids. Per germline, CDR1 MNHEY and CDR2 SVGAGI. V was pared by 6 bases and J by 4 bases, with 4 bases between.

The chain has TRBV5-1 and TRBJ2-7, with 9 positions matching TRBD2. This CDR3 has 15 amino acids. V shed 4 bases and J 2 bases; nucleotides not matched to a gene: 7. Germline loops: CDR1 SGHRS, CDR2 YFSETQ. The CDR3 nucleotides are TGCGCCAGCAGCCCACGGGGCGGGAGGGCCTACGAGCAGTACTTC. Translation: CASSPRGGRAYEQYF.

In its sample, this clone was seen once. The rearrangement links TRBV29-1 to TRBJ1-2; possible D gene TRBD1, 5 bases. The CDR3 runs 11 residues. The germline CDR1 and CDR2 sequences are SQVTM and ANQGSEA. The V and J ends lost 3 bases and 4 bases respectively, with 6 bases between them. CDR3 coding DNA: TGCAGCGTTGAGGGGCGCTATGGCTACACCTTC. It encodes CSVEGRYGYTF.

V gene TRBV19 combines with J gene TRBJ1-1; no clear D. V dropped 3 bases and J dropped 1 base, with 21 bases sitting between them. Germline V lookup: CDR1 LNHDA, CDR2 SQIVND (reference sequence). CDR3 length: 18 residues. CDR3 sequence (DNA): TGTGCCAGTAGTATGTCGTACAGATACCGGGCAGGGAACACTGAAGCTTTCTTT. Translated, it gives CASSMSYRYRAGNTEAFF.

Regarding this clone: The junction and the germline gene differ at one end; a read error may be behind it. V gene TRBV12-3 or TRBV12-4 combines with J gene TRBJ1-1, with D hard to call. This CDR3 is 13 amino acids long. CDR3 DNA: TGTGCCAGCAGTCCCCAAGGGAACCCTGAAGCTTTCTTT. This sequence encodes CASSPQGNPEAFF.

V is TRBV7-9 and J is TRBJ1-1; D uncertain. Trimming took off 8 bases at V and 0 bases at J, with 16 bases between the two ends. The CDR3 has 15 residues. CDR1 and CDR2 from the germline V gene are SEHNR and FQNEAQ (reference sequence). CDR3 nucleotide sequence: TGTGCCAGCGAAGGGCAAGTGGTTATGAACACTGAAGCTTTCTTT. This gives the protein CASEGQVVMNTEAFF.

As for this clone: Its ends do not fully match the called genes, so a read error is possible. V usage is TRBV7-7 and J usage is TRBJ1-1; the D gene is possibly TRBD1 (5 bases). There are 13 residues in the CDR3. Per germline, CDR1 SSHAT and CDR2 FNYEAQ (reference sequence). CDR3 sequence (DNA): TGTGCTAGCAGCTTAGACAGGAACACTGAAGCTTTCTTT. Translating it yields CASSLDRNTEAFF. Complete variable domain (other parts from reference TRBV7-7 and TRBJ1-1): GAGVSQSPRYKVTKRGQDVTLRCDPISSHATLYWYQQALGQGPEFLTYFNYEAQPDKSGLPSDRFSAERPEGSISTLTIQRTEQRDSAMYRCASSLDRNTEAFFGQGTRLTVV.

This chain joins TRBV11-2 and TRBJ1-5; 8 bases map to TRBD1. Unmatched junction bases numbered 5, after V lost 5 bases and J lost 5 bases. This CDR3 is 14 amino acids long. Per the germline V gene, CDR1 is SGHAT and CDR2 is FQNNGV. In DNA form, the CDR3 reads TGTGCCAGCAGCGAGCAGGGGGCGCATCAGCCCCAGCATTTT. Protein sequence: CASSEQGAHQPQHF.

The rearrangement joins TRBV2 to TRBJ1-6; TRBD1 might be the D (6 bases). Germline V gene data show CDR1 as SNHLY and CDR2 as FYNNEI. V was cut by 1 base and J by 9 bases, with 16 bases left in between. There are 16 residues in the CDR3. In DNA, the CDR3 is TGTGCCAGCAGTGAAGTGGTCGGGGGCACAGGTTCACCCCTCCACTTT. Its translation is CASSEVVGGTGSPLHF.

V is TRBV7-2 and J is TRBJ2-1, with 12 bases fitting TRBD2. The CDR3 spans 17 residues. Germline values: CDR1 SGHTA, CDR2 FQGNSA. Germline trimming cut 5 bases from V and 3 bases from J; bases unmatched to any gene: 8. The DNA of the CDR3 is TGTGCCAGCAGCGGCAGACTAGCGGGGGTTCTCTACAATGAGCAGTTCTTC. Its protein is CASSGRLAGVLYNEQFF. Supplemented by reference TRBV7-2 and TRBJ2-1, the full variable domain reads GAGVSQSPSNKVTEKGKDVELRCDPISGHTALYWYRQSLGQGLEFLIYFQGNSAPDKSGLPSDRFSAERTGGSVSTLTIQRTQQEDSAVYLCASSGRLAGVLYNEQFFGPGTRLTVL.

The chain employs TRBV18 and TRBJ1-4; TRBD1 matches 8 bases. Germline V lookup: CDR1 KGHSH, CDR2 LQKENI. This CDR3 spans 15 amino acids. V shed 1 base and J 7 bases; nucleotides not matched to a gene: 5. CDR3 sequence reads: CASSPRQGATEKLFF. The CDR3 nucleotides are TGTGCCAGCTCACCACGGCAGGGGGCGACTGAAAAACTGTTTTTT.

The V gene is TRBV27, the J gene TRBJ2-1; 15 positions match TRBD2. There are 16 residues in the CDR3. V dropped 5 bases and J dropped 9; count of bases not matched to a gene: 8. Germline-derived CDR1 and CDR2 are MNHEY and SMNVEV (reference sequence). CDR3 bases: TGTGCCAGCAGTCCTTGGGGACTAGCGGGAGGCGGTGAGCAGTTCTTC. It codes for CASSPWGLAGGGEQFF.

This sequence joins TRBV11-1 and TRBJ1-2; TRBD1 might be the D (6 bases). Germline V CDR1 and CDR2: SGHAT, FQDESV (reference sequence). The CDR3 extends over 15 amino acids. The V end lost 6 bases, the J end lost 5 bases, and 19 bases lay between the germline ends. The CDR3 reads CASSPRTETLYGYTF. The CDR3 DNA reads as TGTGCCAGCAGTCCAAGGACAGAAACCCTGTATGGCTACACCTTC.

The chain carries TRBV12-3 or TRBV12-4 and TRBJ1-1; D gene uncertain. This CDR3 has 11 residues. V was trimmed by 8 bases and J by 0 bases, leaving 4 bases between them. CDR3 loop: CASELNTEAFF. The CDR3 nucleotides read TGTGCCAGCGAATTGAACACTGAAGCTTTCTTT.